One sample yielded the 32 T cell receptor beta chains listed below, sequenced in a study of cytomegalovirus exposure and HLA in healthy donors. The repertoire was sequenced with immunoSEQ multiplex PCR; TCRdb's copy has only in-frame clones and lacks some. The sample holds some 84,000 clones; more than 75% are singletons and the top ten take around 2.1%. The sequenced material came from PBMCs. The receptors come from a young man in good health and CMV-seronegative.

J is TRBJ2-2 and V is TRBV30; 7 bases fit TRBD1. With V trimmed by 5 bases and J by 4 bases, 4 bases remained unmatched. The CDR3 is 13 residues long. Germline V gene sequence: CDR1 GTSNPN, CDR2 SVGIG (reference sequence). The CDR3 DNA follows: TGTGCCTGGGCTACAGGGGTCACCGGGGAGCTGTTTTTT. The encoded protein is CAWATGVTGELFF.

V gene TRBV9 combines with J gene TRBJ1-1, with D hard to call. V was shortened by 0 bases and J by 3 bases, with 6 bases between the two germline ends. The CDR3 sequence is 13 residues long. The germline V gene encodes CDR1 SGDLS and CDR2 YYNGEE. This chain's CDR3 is CASSVVGDTEAFF. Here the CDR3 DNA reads TGTGCCAGCAGCGTAGTTGGAGACACTGAAGCTTTCTTT.

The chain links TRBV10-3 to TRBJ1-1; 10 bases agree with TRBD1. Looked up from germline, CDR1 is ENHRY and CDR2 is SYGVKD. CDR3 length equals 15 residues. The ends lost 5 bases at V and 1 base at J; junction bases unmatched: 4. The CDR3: CAISWGTGENTEAFF. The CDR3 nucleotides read TGTGCCATCAGTTGGGGGACAGGGGAGAACACTGAAGCTTTCTTT.

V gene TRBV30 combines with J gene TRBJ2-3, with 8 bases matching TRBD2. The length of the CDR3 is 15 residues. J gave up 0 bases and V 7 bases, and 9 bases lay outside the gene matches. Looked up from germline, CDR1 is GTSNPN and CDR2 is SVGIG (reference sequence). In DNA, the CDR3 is TGTGCCTATAGTGTAGCGGGAATTAGCACAGATACGCAGTATTTT. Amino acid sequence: CAYSVAGISTDTQYF.

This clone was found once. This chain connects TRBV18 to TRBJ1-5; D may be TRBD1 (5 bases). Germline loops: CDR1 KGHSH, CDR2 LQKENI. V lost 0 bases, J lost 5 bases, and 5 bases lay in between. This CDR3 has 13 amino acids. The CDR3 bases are TGTGCCAGCTCACCACCAGGGGATCAGCCCCAGCATTTT. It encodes CASSPPGDQPQHF. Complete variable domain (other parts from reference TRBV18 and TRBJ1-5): NAGVMQNPRHLVRRRGQEARLRCSPMKGHSHVYWYRQLPEEGLKFMVYLQKENIIDESGMPKERFSAEFPKEGPSILRIQQVVRGDSAAYFCASSPPGDQPQHFGDGTRLSIL.

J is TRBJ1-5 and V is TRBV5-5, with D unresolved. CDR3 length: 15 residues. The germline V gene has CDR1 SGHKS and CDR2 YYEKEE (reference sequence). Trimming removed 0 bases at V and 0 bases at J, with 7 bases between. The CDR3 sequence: CASSLGHNSNQPQHF. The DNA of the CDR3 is TGTGCCAGCAGCTTGGGACACAATAGCAATCAGCCCCAGCATTTT.

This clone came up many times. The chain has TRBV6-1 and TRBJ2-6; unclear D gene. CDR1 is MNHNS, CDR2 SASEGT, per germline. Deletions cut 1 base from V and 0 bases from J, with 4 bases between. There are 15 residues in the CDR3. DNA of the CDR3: TGTGCCAGCAGTGAAGACAGCTCTGGGGCCAACGTCCTGACTTTC. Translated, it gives CASSEDSSGANVLTF.

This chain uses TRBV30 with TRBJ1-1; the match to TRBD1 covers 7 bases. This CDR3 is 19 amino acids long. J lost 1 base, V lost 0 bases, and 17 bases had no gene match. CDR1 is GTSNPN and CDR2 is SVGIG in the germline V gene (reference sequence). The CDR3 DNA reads TGTGCCTGGAGTGTAAAGGGGGCTTACGGAGGTTGGTGGAACACTGAAGCTTTCTTT. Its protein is CAWSVKGAYGGWWNTEAFF.

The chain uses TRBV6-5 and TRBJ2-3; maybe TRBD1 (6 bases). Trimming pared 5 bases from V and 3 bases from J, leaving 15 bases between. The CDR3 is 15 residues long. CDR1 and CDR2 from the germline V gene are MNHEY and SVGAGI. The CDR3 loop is CASSRGRQPTDTQYF. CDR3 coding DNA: TGTGCCAGCAGTAGGGGGAGACAGCCAACAGATACGCAGTATTTT.

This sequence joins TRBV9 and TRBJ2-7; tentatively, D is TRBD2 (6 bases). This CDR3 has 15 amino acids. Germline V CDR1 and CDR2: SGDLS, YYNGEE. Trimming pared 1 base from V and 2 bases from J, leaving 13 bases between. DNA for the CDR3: TGTGCCAGCAGCGTACGTGGGGGGAAGACCTACGAGCAGTACTTC. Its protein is CASSVRGGKTYEQYF.

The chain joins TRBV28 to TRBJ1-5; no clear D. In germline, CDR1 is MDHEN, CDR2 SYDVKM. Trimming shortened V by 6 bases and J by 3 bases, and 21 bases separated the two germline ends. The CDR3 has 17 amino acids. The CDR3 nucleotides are TGTGCCAGCAGCCACCCAGGCAGAATGCTGACCAATCAGCCCCAGCATTTT. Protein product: CASSHPGRMLTNQPQHF. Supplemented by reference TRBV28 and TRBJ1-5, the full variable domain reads DVKVTQSSRYLVKRTGEKVFLECVQDMDHENMFWYRQDPGLGLRLIYFSYDVKMKEKGDIPEGYSVSREKKERFSLILESASTNQTSMYLCASSHPGRMLTNQPQHFGDGTRLSIL.

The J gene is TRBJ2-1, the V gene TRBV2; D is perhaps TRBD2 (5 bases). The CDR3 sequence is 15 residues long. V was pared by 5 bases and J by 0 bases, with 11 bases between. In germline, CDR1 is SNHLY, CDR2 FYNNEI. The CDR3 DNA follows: TGTGCCAGCAGTCAGGACTGGAGCTCCTACAATGAGCAGTTCTTC. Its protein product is CASSQDWSSYNEQFF.

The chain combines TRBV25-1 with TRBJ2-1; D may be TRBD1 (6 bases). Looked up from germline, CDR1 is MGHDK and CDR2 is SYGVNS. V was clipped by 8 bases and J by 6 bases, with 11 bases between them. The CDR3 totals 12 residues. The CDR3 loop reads CASDPTGNEQFF. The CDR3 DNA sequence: TGTGCCAGCGACCCGACAGGCAATGAGCAGTTCTTC.

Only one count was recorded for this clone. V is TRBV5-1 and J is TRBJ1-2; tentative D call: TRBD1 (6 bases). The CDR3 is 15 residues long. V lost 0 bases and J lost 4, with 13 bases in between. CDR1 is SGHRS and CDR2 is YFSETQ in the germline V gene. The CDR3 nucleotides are TGCGCCAGCAGCTTGGAGGCGGGGGCTGGCTATGGCTACACCTTC. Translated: CASSLEAGAGYGYTF.

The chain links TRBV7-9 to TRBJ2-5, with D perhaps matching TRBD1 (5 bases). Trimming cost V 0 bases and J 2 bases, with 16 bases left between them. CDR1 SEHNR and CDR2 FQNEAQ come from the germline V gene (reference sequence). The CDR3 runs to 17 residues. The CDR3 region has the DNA TGTGCCAGCAGCTTAGCGCAGGTGGGGCGTGGACAAGAGACCCAGTACTTC. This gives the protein CASSLAQVGRGQETQYF.

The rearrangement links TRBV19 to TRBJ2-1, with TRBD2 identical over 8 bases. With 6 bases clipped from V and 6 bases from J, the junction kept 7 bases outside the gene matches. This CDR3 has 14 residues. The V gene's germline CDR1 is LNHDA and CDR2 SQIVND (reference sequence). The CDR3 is CASSPTGTSNEQFF. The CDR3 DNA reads TGTGCCAGTAGCCCCACCGGGACTAGCAATGAGCAGTTCTTC.

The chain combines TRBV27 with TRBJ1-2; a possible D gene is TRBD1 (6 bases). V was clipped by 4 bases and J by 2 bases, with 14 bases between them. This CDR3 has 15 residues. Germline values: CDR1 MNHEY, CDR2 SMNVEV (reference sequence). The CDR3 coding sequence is TGTGCCAGCAGTTCCTTCGCCCAGGGGAACTATGGCTACACCTTC. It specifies CASSSFAQGNYGYTF.

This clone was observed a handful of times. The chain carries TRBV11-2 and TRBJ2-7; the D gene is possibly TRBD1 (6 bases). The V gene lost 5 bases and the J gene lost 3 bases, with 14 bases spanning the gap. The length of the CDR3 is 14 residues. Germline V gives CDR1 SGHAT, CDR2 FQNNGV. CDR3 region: CASSISQGGYEQYF. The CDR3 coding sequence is TGTGCCAGCAGCATATCACAGGGCGGCTACGAGCAGTACTTC.

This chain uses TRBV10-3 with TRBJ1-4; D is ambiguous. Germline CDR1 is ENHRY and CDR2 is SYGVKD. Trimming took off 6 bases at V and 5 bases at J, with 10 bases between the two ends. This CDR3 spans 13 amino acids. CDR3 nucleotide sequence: TGTGCCATCAGGCCAGAGGAGAATGAAAAACTGTTTTTT. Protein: CAIRPEENEKLFF.

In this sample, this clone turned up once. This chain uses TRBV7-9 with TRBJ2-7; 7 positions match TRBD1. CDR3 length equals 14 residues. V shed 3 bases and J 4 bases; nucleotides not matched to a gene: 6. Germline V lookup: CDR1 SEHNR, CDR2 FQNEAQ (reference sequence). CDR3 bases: TGTGCCAGCAGCTTGTCCGACAGGGCGTACGAGCAGTACTTC. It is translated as CASSLSDRAYEQYF.

Here the CDR3 reads CASSLAPGGGQGAEAFF. CDR3 nucleotide sequence: TGTGCCAGCAGCTTAGCCCCAGGGGGCGGACAGGGGGCTGAAGCTTTCTTT. The chain joins TRBV7-6 to TRBJ1-1; 10 nucleotides match TRBD1. Germline values: CDR1 SGHVS, CDR2 FNYEAQ. V was clipped by 0 bases and J by 6 bases; unmatched bases: 10. The CDR3 totals 17 residues. The full variable domain, rest sourced from reference TRBV7-6 and TRBJ1-1, is GAGVSQSPRYKVTKRGQDVALRCDPISGHVSLYWYRQALGQGPEFLTYFNYEAQQDKSGLPNDRFSAERPEGSISTLTIQRTEQRDSAMYRCASSLAPGGGQGAEAFFGQGTRLTVV.

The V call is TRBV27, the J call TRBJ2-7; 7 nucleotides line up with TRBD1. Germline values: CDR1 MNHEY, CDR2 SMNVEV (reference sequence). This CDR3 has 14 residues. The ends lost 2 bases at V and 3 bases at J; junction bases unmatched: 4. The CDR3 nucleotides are TGTGCCAGCAGTTTAAACAGGGGTGGCTACGAGCAGTACTTC. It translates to CASSLNRGGYEQYF.

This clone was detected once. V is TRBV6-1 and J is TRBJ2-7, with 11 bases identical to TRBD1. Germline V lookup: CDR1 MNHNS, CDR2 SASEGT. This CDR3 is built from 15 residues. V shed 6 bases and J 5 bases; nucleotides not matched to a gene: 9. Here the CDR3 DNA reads TGTGCCAGCAGGGAGGACAGGGGGCGTATCGACGAGCAGTACTTC. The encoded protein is CASREDRGRIDEQYF.

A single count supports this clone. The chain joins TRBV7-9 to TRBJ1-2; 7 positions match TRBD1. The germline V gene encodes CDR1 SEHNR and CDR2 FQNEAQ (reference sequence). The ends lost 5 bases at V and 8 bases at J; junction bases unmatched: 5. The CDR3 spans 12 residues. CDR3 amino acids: CASSVYRGGYTF. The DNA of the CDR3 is TGTGCCAGCAGCGTATACAGGGGAGGCTACACCTTC.

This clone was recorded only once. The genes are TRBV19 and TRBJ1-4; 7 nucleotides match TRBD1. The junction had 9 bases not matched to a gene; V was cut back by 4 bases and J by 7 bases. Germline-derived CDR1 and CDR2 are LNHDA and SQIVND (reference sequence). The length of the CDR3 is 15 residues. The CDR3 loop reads CASSTLQGTSEKLFF. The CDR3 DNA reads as TGTGCCAGTAGTACCCTACAGGGGACGTCTGAAAAACTGTTTTTT.

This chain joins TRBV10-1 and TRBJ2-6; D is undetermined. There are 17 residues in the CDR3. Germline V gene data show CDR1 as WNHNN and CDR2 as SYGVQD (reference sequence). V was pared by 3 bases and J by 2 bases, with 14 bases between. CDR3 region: CASSDGLSQAGANVLTF. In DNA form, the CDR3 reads TGCGCCAGCAGTGATGGGTTGTCCCAGGCTGGGGCCAACGTCCTGACTTTC.

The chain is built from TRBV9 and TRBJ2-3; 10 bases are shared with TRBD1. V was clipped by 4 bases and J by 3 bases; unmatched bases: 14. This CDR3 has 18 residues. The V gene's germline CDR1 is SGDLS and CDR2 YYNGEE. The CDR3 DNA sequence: TGTGCCAGCAGCTTGGGACAGGGGACATATCTAAGGACAGATACGCAGTATTTT. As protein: CASSLGQGTYLRTDTQYF.

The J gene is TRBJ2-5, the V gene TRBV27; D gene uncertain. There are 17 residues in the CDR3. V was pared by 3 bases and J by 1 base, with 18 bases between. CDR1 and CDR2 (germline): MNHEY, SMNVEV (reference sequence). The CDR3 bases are TGTGCCAGCAGTTTCGGTTCTGGGTACCGAGGCCAAGAGACCCAGTACTTC. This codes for CASSFGSGYRGQETQYF.

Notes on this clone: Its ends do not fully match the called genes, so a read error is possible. CDR3 sequence (DNA): TGTGCTAGCAGCCCGACTAGCGCTAGCACAGATACGCAGTATTTT. Amino acids: CASSPTSASTDTQYF. The J gene is TRBJ2-3, the V gene TRBV7-7, with 8 bases fitting TRBD2. The CDR3 extends over 15 amino acids. Germline V gives CDR1 SSHAT, CDR2 FNYEAQ (reference sequence).

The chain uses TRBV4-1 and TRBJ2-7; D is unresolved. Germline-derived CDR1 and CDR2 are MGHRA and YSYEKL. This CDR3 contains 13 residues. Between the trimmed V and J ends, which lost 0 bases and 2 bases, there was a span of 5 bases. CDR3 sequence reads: CASSQDLAYEQYF. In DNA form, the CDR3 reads TGCGCCAGCAGCCAAGATCTTGCCTACGAGCAGTACTTC.

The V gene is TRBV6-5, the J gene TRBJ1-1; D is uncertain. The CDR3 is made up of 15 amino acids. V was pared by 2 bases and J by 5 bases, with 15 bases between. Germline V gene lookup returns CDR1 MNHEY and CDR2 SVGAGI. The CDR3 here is CASSYAASAGTEAFF. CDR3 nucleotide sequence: TGTGCCAGCAGTTACGCTGCATCGGCGGGAACTGAAGCTTTCTTT.

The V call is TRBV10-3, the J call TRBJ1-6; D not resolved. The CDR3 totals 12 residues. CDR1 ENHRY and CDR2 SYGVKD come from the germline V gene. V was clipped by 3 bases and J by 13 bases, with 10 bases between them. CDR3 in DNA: TGTGCCATCAGTGATCTTCTCGCGCCCCTCCACTTT. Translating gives CAISDLLAPLHF.